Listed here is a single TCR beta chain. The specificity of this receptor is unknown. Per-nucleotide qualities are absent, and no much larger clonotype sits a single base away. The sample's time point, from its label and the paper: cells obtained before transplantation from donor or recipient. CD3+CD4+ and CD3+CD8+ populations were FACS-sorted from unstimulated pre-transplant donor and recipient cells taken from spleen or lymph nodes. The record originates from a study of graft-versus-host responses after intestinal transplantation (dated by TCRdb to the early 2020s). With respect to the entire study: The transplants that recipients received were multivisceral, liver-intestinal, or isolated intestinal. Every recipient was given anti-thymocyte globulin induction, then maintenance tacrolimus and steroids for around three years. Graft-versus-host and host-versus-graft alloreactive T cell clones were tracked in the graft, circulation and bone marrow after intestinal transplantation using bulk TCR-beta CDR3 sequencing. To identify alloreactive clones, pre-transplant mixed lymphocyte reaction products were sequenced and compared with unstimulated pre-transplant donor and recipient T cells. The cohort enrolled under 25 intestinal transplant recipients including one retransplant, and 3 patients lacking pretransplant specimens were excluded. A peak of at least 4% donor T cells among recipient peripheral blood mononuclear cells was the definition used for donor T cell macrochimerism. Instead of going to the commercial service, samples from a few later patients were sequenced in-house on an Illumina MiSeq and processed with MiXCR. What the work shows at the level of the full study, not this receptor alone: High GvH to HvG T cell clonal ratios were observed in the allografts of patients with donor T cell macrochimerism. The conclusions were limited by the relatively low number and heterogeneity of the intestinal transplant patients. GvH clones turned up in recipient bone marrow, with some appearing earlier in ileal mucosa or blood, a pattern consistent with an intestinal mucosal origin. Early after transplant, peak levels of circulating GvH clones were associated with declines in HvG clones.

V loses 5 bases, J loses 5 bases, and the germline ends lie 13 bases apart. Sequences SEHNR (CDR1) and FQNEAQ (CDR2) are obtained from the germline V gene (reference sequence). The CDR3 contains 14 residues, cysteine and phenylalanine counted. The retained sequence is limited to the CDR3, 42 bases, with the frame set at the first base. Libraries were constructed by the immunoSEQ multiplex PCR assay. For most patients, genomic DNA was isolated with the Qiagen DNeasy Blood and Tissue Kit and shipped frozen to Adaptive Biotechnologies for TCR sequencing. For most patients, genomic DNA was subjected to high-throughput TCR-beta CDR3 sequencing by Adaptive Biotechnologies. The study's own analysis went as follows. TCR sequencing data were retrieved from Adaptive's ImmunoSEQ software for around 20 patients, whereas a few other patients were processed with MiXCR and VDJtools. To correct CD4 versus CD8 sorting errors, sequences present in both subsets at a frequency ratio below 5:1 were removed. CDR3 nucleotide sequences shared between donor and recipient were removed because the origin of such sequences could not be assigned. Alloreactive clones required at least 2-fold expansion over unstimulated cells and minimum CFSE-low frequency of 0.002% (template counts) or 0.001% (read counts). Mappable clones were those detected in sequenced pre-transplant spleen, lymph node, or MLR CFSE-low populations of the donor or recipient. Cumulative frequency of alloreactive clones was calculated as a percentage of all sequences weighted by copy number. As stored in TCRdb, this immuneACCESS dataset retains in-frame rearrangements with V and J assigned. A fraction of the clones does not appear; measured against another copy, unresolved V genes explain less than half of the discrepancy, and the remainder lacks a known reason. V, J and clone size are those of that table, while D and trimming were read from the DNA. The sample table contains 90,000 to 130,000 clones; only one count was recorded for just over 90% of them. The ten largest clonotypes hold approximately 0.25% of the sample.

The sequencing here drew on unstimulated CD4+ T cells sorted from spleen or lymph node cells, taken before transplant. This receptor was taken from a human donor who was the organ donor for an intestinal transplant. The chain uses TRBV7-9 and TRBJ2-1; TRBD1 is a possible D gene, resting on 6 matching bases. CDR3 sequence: CASSPWGRDNEQFF. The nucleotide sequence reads TGTGCCAGCAGCCCCTGGGGGCGGGACAATGAGCAGTTCTTC.